Sequencing of this TCR beta chain was carried out in a study of shared clonotypes between healthy human individuals. Looking at the study overall: Three CD4 naive, three CD4 memory, two CD8 naive and one CD8 memory plate were used per donor.

The V and J ends lost 5 bases and 1 base respectively, with 11 bases between them. CDR1 SQVTM and CDR2 ANQGSEA come from the germline V gene. This CDR3 region has 13 residues. Original analysis: ImmunoSEQ supplied junction-only sequences lacking quality scores, so filtering was different. Clones were sequenced by immunoSEQ multiplex PCR, and TCRdb holds only the in-frame ones, with some missing. D and trimming come from the DNA, and the V and J calls and clone size come from that table. Of 2,100,000 or so clones in the sample, approximately 94% are singletons; the top ten hold approximately 0.13%. The sequenced sample was naive CD4+ T cells sorted from blood. As to subset: CD45RA+ positively selected. The chain has TRBV29-1 and TRBJ1-1; D might be TRBD1 (5 bases). This receptor was taken from a man aged 18 to 29 in good health. The CDR3 protein is CSVLGQPNTEAFF. For the CDR3, the DNA is TGCAGCGTTTTAGGACAACCGAACACTGAAGCTTTCTTT.